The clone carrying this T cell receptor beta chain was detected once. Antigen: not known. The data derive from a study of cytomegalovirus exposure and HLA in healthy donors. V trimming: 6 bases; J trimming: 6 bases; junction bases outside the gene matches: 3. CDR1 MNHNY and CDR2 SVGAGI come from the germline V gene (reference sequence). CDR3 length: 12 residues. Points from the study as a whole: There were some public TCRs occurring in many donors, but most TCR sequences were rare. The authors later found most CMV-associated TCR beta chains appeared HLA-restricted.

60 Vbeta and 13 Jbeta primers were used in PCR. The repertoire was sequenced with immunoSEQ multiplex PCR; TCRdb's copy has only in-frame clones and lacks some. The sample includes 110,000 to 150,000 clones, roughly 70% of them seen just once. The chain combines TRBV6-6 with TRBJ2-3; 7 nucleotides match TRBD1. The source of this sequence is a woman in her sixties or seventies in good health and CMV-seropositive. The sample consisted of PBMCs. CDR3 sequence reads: CASSSQGDTQYF. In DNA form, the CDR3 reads TGTGCCAGCAGCTCACAGGGGGATACGCAGTATTTT.